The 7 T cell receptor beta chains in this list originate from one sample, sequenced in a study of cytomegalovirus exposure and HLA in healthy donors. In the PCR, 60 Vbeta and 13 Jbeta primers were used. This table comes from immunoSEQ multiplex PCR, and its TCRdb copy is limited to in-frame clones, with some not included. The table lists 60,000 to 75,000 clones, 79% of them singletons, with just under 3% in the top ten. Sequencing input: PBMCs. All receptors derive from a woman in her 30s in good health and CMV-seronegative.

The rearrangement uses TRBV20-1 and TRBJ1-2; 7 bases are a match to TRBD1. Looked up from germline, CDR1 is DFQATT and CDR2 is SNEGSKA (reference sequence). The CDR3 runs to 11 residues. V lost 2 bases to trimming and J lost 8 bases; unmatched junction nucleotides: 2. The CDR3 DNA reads TGCAGTGCTAGAACAGGGGACGGCTACACCTTC. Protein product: CSARTGDGYTF.

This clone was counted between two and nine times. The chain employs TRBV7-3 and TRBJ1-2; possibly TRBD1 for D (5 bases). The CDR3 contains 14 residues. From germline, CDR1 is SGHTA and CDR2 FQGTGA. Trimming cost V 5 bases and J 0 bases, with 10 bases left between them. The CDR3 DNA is TGTGCCAGCAGCCCGGACACATCTAACTATGGCTACACCTTC. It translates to CASSPDTSNYGYTF.

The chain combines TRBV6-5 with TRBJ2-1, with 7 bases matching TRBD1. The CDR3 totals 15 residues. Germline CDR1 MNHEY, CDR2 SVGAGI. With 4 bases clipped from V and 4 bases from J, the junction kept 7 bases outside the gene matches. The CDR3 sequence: CASSSGTANYNEQFF. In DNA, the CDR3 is TGTGCCAGCAGTTCCGGGACAGCAAATTACAATGAGCAGTTCTTC.

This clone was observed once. CDR3 DNA: TGCGCCAGCAGCTTGGTCGCGAGCACAGATACGCAGTATTTT. Its translation: CASSLVASTDTQYF. The rearrangement joins TRBV5-1 to TRBJ2-3, with unresolved D. CDR1 is SGHRS, CDR2 YFSETQ, per germline. CDR3 length: 14 residues. Trimming shortened V by 0 bases and J by 0 bases, and 5 bases separated the two germline ends.

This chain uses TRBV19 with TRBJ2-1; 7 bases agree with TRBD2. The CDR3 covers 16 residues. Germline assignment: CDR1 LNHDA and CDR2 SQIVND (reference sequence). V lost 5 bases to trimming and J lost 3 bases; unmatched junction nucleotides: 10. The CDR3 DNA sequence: TGTGCCAGTAGTGCTCCGGGACTAACAAACTACAATGAGCAGTTCTTC. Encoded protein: CASSAPGLTNYNEQFF.

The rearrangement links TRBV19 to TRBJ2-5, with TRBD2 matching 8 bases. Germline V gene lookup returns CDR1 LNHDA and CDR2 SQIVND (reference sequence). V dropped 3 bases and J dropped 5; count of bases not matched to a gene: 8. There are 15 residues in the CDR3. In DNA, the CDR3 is TGTGCCAGTAGTATCGGGACTAGTAAAGCCGAGACCCAGTACTTC. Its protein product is CASSIGTSKAETQYF.

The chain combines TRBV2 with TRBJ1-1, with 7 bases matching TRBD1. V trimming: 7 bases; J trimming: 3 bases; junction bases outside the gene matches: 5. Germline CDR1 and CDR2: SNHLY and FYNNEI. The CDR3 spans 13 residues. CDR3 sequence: CASIGQVDTEAFF. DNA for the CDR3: TGTGCCAGCATTGGACAGGTGGACACTGAAGCTTTCTTT.